One T cell receptor (beta chain) is described in this entry. Its target is unknown. This specimen comes from a study of neurological immune-mediated disorders. Study-wide findings and caveats: Private repertoires in all groups were suggested, as expanded clones shared no CDR3 amino acid sequences across subjects. Phylogenetically, 18 of 34 multiple sclerosis patients' repertoires fell into one related-CDR3 cluster, a possible signature.

A 10-nucleotide random UMI tagged transcripts in template-switch 5'RACE cDNA synthesis. MiXCR, run by TCRdb on the 5' RACE reads, gives a single entry per CDR3 protein. Here the sample spans around 65,000 distinct CDR3 sequences, roughly 4.9% being singletons. V lost 4 bases, J lost 2 bases, and 10 bases stayed unmatched. CDR1 GTSNPN and CDR2 SVGIG come from the germline V gene (reference sequence). This CDR3 contains 17 residues. The chain links TRBV30 to TRBJ2-3; 12 nucleotides match TRBD1. Sequencing used PBMCs. This TCR was recovered from a human donor with multiple sclerosis. The donor label of this sample is uncertain. DNA of the CDR3: TGTGCCTGGACGCTCCGGGACAGGGGGCGGAACACAGATACGCAGTATTTT. The encoded protein is CAWTLRDRGRNTDTQYF.